These T cell receptor beta chains were read from a single sample in a study of CD8 T cells in ankylosing spondylitis. TCRdb analysed the 5' RACE reads with MiXCR anew, one entry per CDR3 protein. Of roughly 250,000 distinct CDR3 sequences listed, around 7.8% are singletons. Sequences were obtained from blood, either unsorted or a sorted T cell fraction (not recorded which). These receptors came from a male donor with ankylosing spondylitis or in good health (not recorded which). CDR3s include the opening cysteine and the closing phenylalanine or tryptophan. The D gene is left open where the match is weak. Part of the rows lack a size; the others show once, few, many or a class for expanded clones.

TRBV4-1,TRBJ2-3,TRBD2,many,TGCGCCAGCAGCCCCTCGGTGGCTAGCGGGAGGAGCACAGATACGCAGTATTTT,CASSPSVASGRSTDTQYF
TRBV5-5,TRBJ2-1,TRBD2,NA,TGTGCCAGCAGCACCCGGACTAGCGGGAGGGGGTACAATGAGCAGTTCTTC,CASSTRTSGRGYNEQFF
TRBV6-1,TRBJ1-2,TRBD1,many,TGTGCCAGCAGTCCCGGGATGGGACAGTTTCGAAATGGCTACACCTTC,CASSPGMGQFRNGYTF
TRBV24-1,TRBJ2-7,TRBD2,many,TGTGCCACCAGTGCGGGAGGTGGGTCCTACGAGCAGTACTTC,CATSAGGGSYEQYF
TRBV7-2,TRBJ2-2,TRBD2,NA,TGTGCCAGCACCCCCACTCGACTAGACGGGGGGACCGGGGAGCTGTTTTTT,CASTPTRLDGGTGELFF
TRBV3-1,TRBJ2-7,NA,many,TGTGCCAGCAGCCAAGCGGGTTCCTTTTACGAGCAGTACTTC,CASSQAGSFYEQYF
TRBV20-1,TRBJ2-3,NA,NA,TGCAGTGCTAGTGGCATGGCTGCCGCGGGGACAGATACGCAGTATTTT,CSASGMAAAGTDTQYF
TRBV19,TRBJ2-3,TRBD1,few,TGTGCCAGTAGTGACCGGCCGGGACAGGTCACAGATACGCAGTATTTT,CASSDRPGQVTDTQYF
TRBV29-1,TRBJ1-6,TRBD1,NA,TGCAGCGTTGGAGAAGACGAGGACAGGGCAAGGCCCTATAATTCACCCCTCCACTTT,CSVGEDEDRARPYNSPLHF
TRBV12-3/TRBV12-4,TRBJ1-2,NA,many,TGTGCCAGCAGTTTGGTGGGGATCCCTTCTAACTATGGCTACACCTTC,CASSLVGIPSNYGYTF
TRBV11-2,TRBJ2-1,NA,many,TGTGCCAGCAGCTTAGTCACCGGGAGTGTACCCAATGAGCAGTTCTTC,CASSLVTGSVPNEQFF
TRBV30,TRBJ1-2,NA,many,TGTGCCTGGAGTGTACCCTTTGCCGGGAGTTATGGCTACACCTTC,CAWSVPFAGSYGYTF
TRBV5-1,TRBJ1-6,NA,few,TGCGCCAGCAGCTTGGGAGGAAGGCAGGATTCACCCCTCCACTTT,CASSLGGRQDSPLHF
TRBV6-2/TRBV6-3,TRBJ2-7,TRBD2,NA,TGTGCCAGCAGTTACCTTAAGCGGGAGCTCAGATTTTCCTACGAGCAGTACTTC,CASSYLKRELRFSYEQYF
TRBV20-1,TRBJ2-7,NA,many,TGCAGTGCTAGAGGAGGACAGATCCACGAGCAGTACTTC,CSARGGQIHEQYF